Many counts were recorded for the clone carrying this T cell receptor (beta chain). Time point meaning: patch test 2, 6 weeks after DPC sensitization. The treatment is: therapeutic diphenylcyclopropenone sensitization with weekly scalp DPC. The data were obtained in a study of human T cells and chemical hapten exposure. About the research overall: All through the approximately 24-week study, the scalp of each patient received diphenylcyclopropenone doses weekly.

Losses at the gene ends were 7 bases for V and 6 bases for J; bases not matched to a gene: 6. Germline V lookup: CDR1 SQVTM, CDR2 ANQGSEA. The CDR3 has 13 residues. TCRdb passed the RACE reads through MiXCR, listing each CDR3 protein once. This sample carries 80,000 to 95,000 distinct CDR3 sequences, 11% of them seen once, and the ten largest clones take roughly 2%. The input for sequencing was whole blood, taken in connection with sensitization to the hapten diphenylcyclopropenone (DPC). The receptor comes from a man aged 35 to 55 with alopecia areata. Some clones in this sample may be carry-over from other donors' samples. The chain combines TRBV29-1 with TRBJ1-4; 9 bases align to TRBD1. Written as DNA, the CDR3 is TGCAGCGCTTCGACAGGGGGTTATGAAAAACTGTTTTTT. This codes for CSASTGGYEKLFF.